This TCR beta chain was observed in a study of blood T cell repertoires in COVID-19 (TCRdb year 2020). For the wider study: Samples from collaborators originated in the United States, Italy and Spain and spanned both the acute and convalescent phases of COVID-19. The material from the prospective study consisted of cDNA or gDNA derived from T cells, B-cell-depleted T cells, or PBMCs. Deeply sampled blood TCRbeta repertoires from subjects exposed to, actively infected with, or recovered from COVID-19 were included in the dataset. The repertoires were released in a freely available public database intended as a resource for research on the immune response to SARS-CoV-2. Samples came from the ongoing ImmuneRACE study (first 160 participants) plus 1,254 subjects from 6 global collaborators. Sample metadata almost always included a de-identified subject ID, COVID-19 status, age in years and sex. Where available, HLA class I and class II types were taken from metadata supplied by the sample provider and were not determined by assay-based typing.

Whole blood was collected in K2EDTA tubes by collaborating institutions according to the institutions' own protocols. Collaborator samples were shipped for TCRbeta analysis as frozen whole blood, isolated PBMCs, or DNA extracted from either sample type. Points the paper makes about the study in general: Clinical and demographic metadata were provided uncurated, with the amount varying by source and participant.

TCRbeta CDR3 regions were amplified from genomic DNA using the immunoSEQ Assay, a bias-controlled multiplex PCR. The authors' pipeline ran thus. The number of nucleated cells in each sample was estimated by amplification of reference gene primers within the assay. Sequence reads were collapsed and filtered to measure the absolute abundance of every unique TCRbeta CDR3 rearrangement. For each sample, productive Simpson clonality was calculated as the square root of Simpson's diversity index across productive rearrangements. The clones in this table, taken by TCRdb from immuneACCESS, are in-frame only. Not every clone is retained; where verified, under half of the shortfall comes from an unresolved V gene, and the cause of the rest is unknown. Clone size and the V and J calls come from that table; the DNA yielded D and trimming. The sample table records some 56,000 clones; over 75% of these occur just once. The ten biggest clones cover under 7.5% of the sample.

This clone showed up just a few times. It has no known antigen specificity. No base qualities exist here, and no much larger clone lies one base off it. The source of this sequence is a man between 60 and 75 years old with acute or convalescent COVID-19. The sample comprised peripheral blood.

The nucleotide sequence reads as follows: TGTGCCAGCAGTGAAGGGAAGGAGAGGTGGAGGTTCTTT. This codes for CASSEGKERWRFF. The chain was built from TRBV6-1 and TRBJ1-1; a confident D gene designation cannot be given. The germline V gene specifies MNHNS as CDR1 and SASEGT as CDR2. Inclusive of the bounding cysteine and phenylalanine, the CDR3 is 13 residues long. Only the CDR3 portion is preserved as DNA: 39 bases, with reading frame beginning at the first base. Trimming costs V 1 base and J 14 bases, and their ends lie 17 bases apart.